This T cell receptor (beta chain) originates from a study of cytomegalovirus exposure and HLA in healthy donors. About the research overall: A later analysis reported the roughly 120 validation repertoires used the same platform as the 500 to 800 first-cohort repertoires. Study observations and caveats: Among TCR beta chains, those listed as cytomegalovirus-associated numbered fewer than 200.

The CDR3 sequence is 14 residues long. V lost 6 bases and J lost 5, with 17 bases in between. CDR1 SGHTA and CDR2 FQGNSA come from the germline V gene. For this clone: Its antigen is currently unknown.

The protocol was immunoSEQ multiplex PCR, while the TCRdb copy is restricted to in-frame clones and leaves out a portion. The sample lists 350,000 or so clones; more than 80% were seen once. The chain uses TRBV7-2 and TRBJ2-7; possible D gene TRBD1, 5 bases. This clonotype was obtained from a woman younger than 30 in good health and CMV-seronegative. Sample: PBMCs. The CDR3 loop reads CASSRSRDRDEQYF. CDR3 in DNA: TGTGCCAGCAGTCGTTCCAGGGATAGGGACGAGCAGTACTTC.